This passage covers 27 T cell receptor beta chains from one sample sequenced in a study of blood T cell repertoires in COVID-19. Some clones are missing from TCRdb's copy, which holds only in-frame ones; the method was immunoSEQ multiplex PCR. Here the sample spans more than 250,000 clones, around 89% being singletons. Material: peripheral blood. These receptors were obtained from a woman in her forties or fifties with COVID-19, enrolled during active disease.

The chain carries TRBV30 and TRBJ2-4, with 11 bases matching TRBD1. V lost 3 bases, J lost 7 bases, and 5 bases stayed unmatched. Germline values: CDR1 GTSNPN, CDR2 SVGIG (reference sequence). There are 14 residues in the CDR3. CDR3 nucleotide sequence: TGTGCCTGGAGGGGCCGGGACAGGGGGAACATTCAGTACTTC. Residues: CAWRGRDRGNIQYF.

A remark on this clone: The identical CDR3 is also encoded by other nucleotide sequences in the sample. This chain connects TRBV3-1 (or the pseudogene TRBV3-2) to TRBJ1-2, with D tentatively TRBD1 (5 bases). The CDR3 sequence is 13 residues long. Germline V gives CDR1 LGHDT, CDR2 YNNKEL (reference sequence). V lost 3 bases, J lost 4 bases, and 9 bases lay in between. The CDR3 sequence: CASSHDRIYGYTF. The DNA for the CDR3 is TGTGCCAGCAGCCACGACAGAATCTATGGCTACACCTTC.

In its sample, this clone was seen once. The V gene is TRBV4-1, the J gene TRBJ2-1, with 7 bases aligning to TRBD1. There are 18 residues in the CDR3. Germline values: CDR1 MGHRA, CDR2 YSYEKL. Trimming cost V 2 bases and J 5 bases; bases outside gene matches: 15. In DNA, the CDR3 is TGCGCCAGCAGCCAACAGGGGGTGGGCGCATCCGGGAACAATGAGCAGTTCTTC. Amino acids: CASSQQGVGASGNNEQFF.

This sequence joins TRBV7-9 and TRBJ1-4; D is unclear. Trimming removed 5 bases at V and 2 bases at J, with 15 bases between. The CDR3 totals 16 residues. Germline CDR1 is SEHNR and CDR2 is FQNEAQ (reference sequence). The CDR3 reads CASSPPRGATNEKLFF. CDR3 DNA sequence: TGTGCCAGCAGCCCTCCGCGGGGAGCTACTAATGAAAAACTGTTTTTT.

The chain is built from TRBV5-4 and TRBJ1-1; maybe TRBD1 (6 bases). Between the trimmed V and J ends, which lost 4 bases and 1 base, there was a span of 8 bases. Germline V CDR1 and CDR2: SGHNT, YYREEE (reference sequence). This CDR3 spans 13 amino acids. CDR3 loop: CASSGTKNTEAFF. The CDR3 nucleotides are TGTGCCAGCAGCGGGACAAAGAACACTGAAGCTTTCTTT.

This chain uses TRBV9 with TRBJ2-1; 8 bases are a match to TRBD2. The junction had 2 bases not matched to a gene; V was cut back by 0 bases and J by 6 bases. The CDR3 loop spans 14 amino acids. CDR1 SGDLS and CDR2 YYNGEE come from the germline V gene. CDR3 protein: CASSVVAGLNEQFF. CDR3 nucleotides: TGTGCCAGCAGCGTAGTAGCGGGGCTCAATGAGCAGTTCTTC.

The chain couples TRBV20-1 to TRBJ1-1; D perhaps matches TRBD1 (6 bases). The CDR3 contains 11 residues. Germline CDR1 is DFQATT and CDR2 is SNEGSKA (reference sequence). CDR3 sequence (DNA): TGCAGCCGAGGGGGGGACAAAGAAGCTTTCTTT. Translation gives CSRGGDKEAFF.

The rearrangement joins TRBV24-1 to TRBJ1-2; D is undetermined. The CDR3 runs to 13 residues. The germline V gene encodes CDR1 KGHDR and CDR2 SFDVKD. V lost 5 bases and J 7 bases, leaving 13 bases between the germline ends. CDR3 bases: TGTGCCACCAGTGGAAATCGAGCGGGTGGCTACACCTTC. Its translation is CATSGNRAGGYTF.

The count of this clone is one. CDR3 protein: CASSVGGVNTEAFF. For the CDR3, the DNA is TGTGCCAGCAGCGTAGGTGGAGTGAACACTGAAGCTTTCTTT. This rearrangement joins TRBV9 to TRBJ1-1, with D uncertain. The germline gives CDR1 SGDLS, CDR2 YYNGEE. The V end was cut by 0 bases, the J end by 0 bases, with 6 bases between. CDR3 length: 14 residues.

This clone showed up just a few times. The chain carries TRBV7-4 and TRBJ1-5; 7 bases fit TRBD1. The CDR3 is made up of 16 amino acids. Germline CDR1 SGHVT, CDR2 SQSDAQ. With 2 bases clipped from V and 5 bases from J, the junction kept 9 bases outside the gene matches. CDR3 amino acids: CASSLWRTGRYQPQHF. The CDR3 bases are TGTGCCAGCAGCTTATGGAGGACAGGAAGGTATCAGCCCCAGCATTTT.

This clone was observed once. This rearrangement joins TRBV7-9 to TRBJ2-3; 9 nucleotides match TRBD2. CDR3 length equals 16 residues. Germline CDR1 SEHNR, CDR2 FQNEAQ (reference sequence). Trimming removed 1 base from V and 3 bases from J; junction bases left unmatched: 5. In nucleotides, the CDR3 is TGTGCCAGCAGCTTAGGAGCGGGAGGTGGGACAGATACGCAGTATTTT. Its translation is CASSLGAGGGTDTQYF.

The chain is built from TRBV10-1 and TRBJ2-2; TRBD2 might be the D (6 bases). The CDR3 has 16 residues. Looked up from germline, CDR1 is WNHNN and CDR2 is SYGVQD (reference sequence). V was shortened by 1 base and J by 7 bases, with 16 bases between the two germline ends. The CDR3 sequence is CASSEWGGPPSGELFF. As DNA, the CDR3 is TGCGCCAGCAGTGAGTGGGGAGGTCCACCTAGCGGGGAGCTGTTTTTT.

The chain joins TRBV3-1 (or the pseudogene TRBV3-2) to TRBJ1-1, with D possibly matching TRBD1 (6 bases). There are 14 residues in the CDR3. The V gene lost 3 bases and the J gene lost 4 bases, with 12 bases spanning the gap. From germline, CDR1 is LGHDT and CDR2 YNNKEL (reference sequence). The CDR3 coding sequence is TGTGCCAGCAGCCACTCGACAGGATCCACTGAAGCTTTCTTT. It specifies CASSHSTGSTEAFF.

V is TRBV6-1 and J is TRBJ1-5, with a weak D call TRBD1 (6 bases). The germline V gene encodes CDR1 MNHNS and CDR2 SASEGT. Trimming stripped 3 bases from V and 9 bases from J, with 15 bases between. The CDR3 runs 14 residues. The CDR3 protein is CASSDRGGFRPQHF. CDR3 in DNA: TGTGCCAGCAGTGACAGGGGCGGTTTTCGGCCCCAGCATTTT.

The CDR3, as DNA: TGCGCCAGCAGCTTGGATGATAGCAGGGGGACTGAAGCTTTCTTT. The encoded protein is CASSLDDSRGTEAFF. This chain joins TRBV5-1 and TRBJ1-1; TRBD1 matches at 7 bases. Looked up from germline, CDR1 is SGHRS and CDR2 is YFSETQ. This CDR3 has 15 residues. Unmatched junction bases numbered 7, after V lost 0 bases and J lost 5 bases.

The CDR3 loop is CASSPGTGGTEAFF. Written as DNA, the CDR3 is TGTGCCAGCAGTCCCGGGACAGGGGGGACTGAAGCTTTCTTT. The chain combines TRBV6-5 with TRBJ1-1; 11 nucleotides line up with TRBD1. J lost 5 bases, V lost 5 bases, and 4 bases had no gene match. Germline V gene lookup returns CDR1 MNHEY and CDR2 SVGAGI. The CDR3 totals 14 residues.

Regarding this clone: At one boundary the junction diverges from the germline segment, which might be a read error. V and J are TRBV7-7 and TRBJ2-5, with 9 bases lining up with TRBD1. The length of the CDR3 is 13 residues. In germline, CDR1 is SSHAT, CDR2 FNYEAQ (reference sequence). The DNA of the CDR3 is TGTGCTAGCAGCAGGGACAGGGAGGAGACCCAGTACTTC. Translated, it gives CASSRDREETQYF.

The chain combines TRBV6-1 with TRBJ2-7; 11 positions match TRBD2. Germline lookup yields CDR1 MNHNS and CDR2 SASEGT. This CDR3 comprises 16 residues. The V gene end was trimmed by 4 bases and the J gene end by 1 base; junction bases not matched to a gene: 6. Here the CDR3 reads CASSAAGTSGSYEQYF. DNA of the CDR3: TGTGCCAGCAGTGCAGCCGGGACTAGCGGTTCCTACGAGCAGTACTTC.

This chain joins TRBV30 and TRBJ2-2; D not certain. Trimming shortened V by 2 bases and J by 4 bases, and 5 bases separated the two germline ends. The germline V gene encodes CDR1 GTSNPN and CDR2 SVGIG (reference sequence). CDR3 length: 12 residues. DNA for the CDR3: TGTGCCTGGAGTATAGCCACCGGGGAGCTGTTTTTT. As protein: CAWSIATGELFF.

The chain is built from TRBV2 and TRBJ1-2, with a tentative D call TRBD1 (6 bases). This CDR3 region has 15 residues. The V gene's germline CDR1 is SNHLY and CDR2 FYNNEI. Between the trimmed V and J ends, which lost 2 bases and 5 bases, there was a span of 15 bases. The CDR3 sequence: CASSERAGERYGYTF. Here the CDR3 DNA reads TGTGCCAGCAGTGAACGGGCAGGGGAACGTTATGGCTACACCTTC.

The rearrangement links TRBV18 to TRBJ2-7; 10 bases fit TRBD2. The CDR3 length is 20 residues. Germline assignment: CDR1 KGHSH and CDR2 LQKENI. The J segment lost 3 bases and the V segment lost 3 bases, leaving 20 bases of the junction unmatched. CDR3 protein: CASSPRGGAKLAGLSYEQYF. For the CDR3, the DNA is TGTGCCAGCTCACCCCGTGGGGGGGCCAAACTAGCGGGATTAAGCTACGAGCAGTACTTC.

A single count supports this clone. The V gene is TRBV7-2, the J gene TRBJ2-7; 7 bases line up with TRBD1. V lost 1 base, J lost 3 bases, and 0 bases stayed unmatched. From germline, CDR1 is SGHTA and CDR2 FQGNSA. The length of the CDR3 is 13 residues. Written as DNA, the CDR3 is TGTGCCAGCAGCTTAGGGGACAGCTACGAGCAGTACTTC. Translating it yields CASSLGDSYEQYF.

J is TRBJ2-3 and V is TRBV5-1, with a tentative D call TRBD2 (5 bases). With 5 bases removed from V and 8 bases from J, the gap between germline ends came to 21 bases. The CDR3 is 15 amino acids. CDR1 SGHRS and CDR2 YFSETQ come from the germline V gene. CDR3 amino acids: CASSKGPLGEGTQYF. The CDR3 coding sequence is TGCGCCAGCAGTAAGGGCCCTCTCGGGGAAGGTACGCAGTATTTT.

The genes are TRBV5-1 and TRBJ2-1, with 11 bases identical to TRBD2. Losses at the gene ends were 4 bases for V and 5 bases for J; bases not matched to a gene: 5. The CDR3 covers 15 residues. Germline V lookup: CDR1 SGHRS, CDR2 YFSETQ. CDR3 in DNA: TGCGCCAGCAGCGTCCTAGCGGGAGGCGACAATGAGCAGTTCTTC. It yields the protein CASSVLAGGDNEQFF.

The V gene is TRBV30, the J gene TRBJ2-1; 12 nucleotides agree with TRBD2. Germline V gene sequence: CDR1 GTSNPN, CDR2 SVGIG (reference sequence). This CDR3 is built from 14 residues. Trimming at V came to 1 base and at J to 8 bases, leaving 3 bases not matched to a gene. The CDR3 loop is CAWSEGLAGHEQFF. The CDR3 nucleotides are TGTGCCTGGAGTGAGGGACTAGCGGGCCATGAGCAGTTCTTC.

The chain has TRBV9 and TRBJ1-2; perhaps TRBD1 as D (5 bases). CDR3 length: 17 amino acids. Deletions cut 2 bases from V and 0 bases from J, with 17 bases between. CDR1 and CDR2 from the germline V gene are SGDLS and YYNGEE. CDR3 coding DNA: TGTGCCAGCAGCGTTGGGATGGGTGGGGCGACTAACTATGGCTACACCTTC. Protein: CASSVGMGGATNYGYTF.

This clone was detected only a few times. This chain links TRBV7-2 with TRBJ1-2; the match to TRBD1 covers 8 bases. Per the germline V gene, CDR1 is SGHTA and CDR2 is FQGNSA. This CDR3 spans 16 amino acids. After removal of 5 bases from V and 0 bases from J, the junction contained 8 bases not matched to a gene. CDR3 protein: CASSPGGQTTNYGYTF. CDR3 DNA sequence: TGTGCCAGCAGCCCAGGGGGCCAAACGACTAACTATGGCTACACCTTC.